The 18 T cell receptor beta chains below all came from one sample that was sequenced in a study of T cell changes during pregnancy in multiple sclerosis. The table came from immunoSEQ multiplex PCR; TCRdb's copy has only in-frame clones and leaves some out. The data contain roughly 84,000 clones, about 94% of them seen just once; the ten biggest clones take up under 1.5%. The specimen comprised peripheral blood, sampled in the third trimester of pregnancy. The receptor source for this set is a female donor in good health, enrolled as a control in a pregnancy study.

J is TRBJ1-2 and V is TRBV4-2, with TRBD1 identical over 7 bases. The V gene's germline CDR1 is LGHNA and CDR2 YNFKEQ. This CDR3 is built from 14 residues. The junction had 3 bases not matched to a gene; V was cut back by 2 bases and J by 3 bases. The CDR3 loop is CASSQRTGDYGYTF. DNA for the CDR3: TGTGCCAGCAGCCAAAGGACAGGAGACTATGGCTACACCTTC.

A word on this clone: Other nucleotide sequences in the sample specify the same CDR3. V is TRBV5-1 and J is TRBJ2-3; D call uncertain. The germline V and J ends were trimmed by 0 bases and 1 base, with 3 bases remaining between them. CDR3 length: 13 residues. The germline CDR1 and CDR2 sequences are SGHRS and YFSETQ. DNA for the CDR3: TGCGCCAGCAGCTTGGTAGGCACAGATACGCAGTATTTT. This sequence encodes CASSLVGTDTQYF. Full variable domain (missing parts from reference TRBV5-1 and TRBJ2-3): KAGVTQTPRYLIKTRGQQVTLSCSPISGHRSVSWYQQTPGQGLQFLFEYFSETQRNKGNFPGRFSGRQFSNSRSEMNVSTLELGDSALYLCASSLVGTDTQYFGPGTRLTVL.

This chain uses TRBV4-2 with TRBJ2-2; possibly TRBD1 for D (5 bases). Trimming removed 1 base from V and 7 bases from J, with 13 bases in between. The germline CDR1 and CDR2 sequences are LGHNA and YNFKEQ. The CDR3 totals 15 residues. CDR3 nucleotide sequence: TGTGCCAGCAGCCAAGGACAGTCAAGGATCGGGGAGCTGTTTTTT. This codes for CASSQGQSRIGELFF.

The gene calls are TRBV5-1 and TRBJ2-7; 11 bases map to TRBD2. The CDR3 contains 17 residues. The junction had 15 bases not matched to a gene; V was cut back by 4 bases and J by 6 bases. CDR1 and CDR2 from the germline V gene are SGHRS and YFSETQ. The CDR3 DNA follows: TGCGCCAGCAGCGGAACTAGCGGGAGAATAACAGTCCGCGAGCAGTACTTC. Translated, it gives CASSGTSGRITVREQYF.

This chain joins TRBV28 and TRBJ1-5; possible D gene TRBD1, 5 bases. Trimming removed 1 base at V and 5 bases at J, with 12 bases between. Germline V gene data show CDR1 as MDHEN and CDR2 as SYDVKM. This CDR3 is 15 amino acids long. The CDR3 DNA is TGTGCCAGCAGTTTATTGGTAGGGGCCTATCAGCCCCAGCATTTT. This translates into CASSLLVGAYQPQHF.

The chain has TRBV18 and TRBJ1-2, with 9 bases aligning to TRBD1. Per germline, CDR1 KGHSH and CDR2 LQKENI. With 6 bases clipped from V and 4 bases from J, the junction kept 6 bases outside the gene matches. This CDR3 is 14 amino acids long. Here the CDR3 DNA reads TGTGCCAGCTCTCTCGGACAGGGGAGCTATGGCTACACCTTC. This codes for CASSLGQGSYGYTF.

This chain uses TRBV6-5 with TRBJ1-5, with D perhaps TRBD1 (6 bases). The V gene lost 5 bases and the J gene lost 5 bases, with 16 bases spanning the gap. From germline, CDR1 is MNHEY and CDR2 SVGAGI. This CDR3 spans 15 amino acids. The CDR3 coding sequence is TGTGCCAGCAGTCGGACAGTAGACAAGTATCAGCCCCAGCATTTT. It encodes CASSRTVDKYQPQHF.

The chain joins TRBV21-1 to TRBJ1-1; the tabulated D call, TRBD1, remains unverified against the DNA. TRBV21-1 is a recognized pseudogene. The CDR3 is 13 amino acids. This CDR3 is CASPGHPNTEAFF. The CDR3 DNA reads as TGTGCCAGCCCGGGACACCCGAACACTGAAGCTTTCTTT.

The rearrangement links TRBV28 to TRBJ1-5; 7 nucleotides align to TRBD1. The trim removed 4 bases at V and 4 bases at J, leaving 1 base unmatched. In germline, CDR1 is MDHEN, CDR2 SYDVKM. This CDR3 spans 13 amino acids. The CDR3 region has the DNA TGTGCCAGCAGTTGGACAGGAAATCAGCCCCAGCATTTT. Translated: CASSWTGNQPQHF.

The CDR3 DNA reads TGCGCCAGCAGCTTGGTTAGCGAGCAAGAGACCCAGTACTTC. Translated: CASSLVSEQETQYF. This sequence joins TRBV5-1 and TRBJ2-5; TRBD2 might be the D (5 bases). CDR3 length: 14 residues. The germline CDR1 and CDR2 sequences are SGHRS and YFSETQ. V was pared by 0 bases and J by 2 bases, with 8 bases between.

This chain joins TRBV18 and TRBJ2-3; TRBD2 matches at 10 bases. The ends lost 1 base at V and 3 bases at J; junction bases unmatched: 4. The CDR3 runs to 16 residues. The germline V gene encodes CDR1 KGHSH and CDR2 LQKENI. In DNA, the CDR3 is TGTGCCAGCTCACCACGAGGGACTAGCGATACAGATACGCAGTATTTT. It translates to CASSPRGTSDTDTQYF.

The chain combines TRBV2 with TRBJ2-5, with D perhaps TRBD2 (6 bases). The V and J ends lost 2 bases and 2 bases respectively, with 12 bases between them. This CDR3 is built from 15 residues. Germline-derived CDR1 and CDR2 are SNHLY and FYNNEI. The CDR3 DNA sequence: TGTGCCAGCAGTGAAAGTGGGACTCCTCAAGAGACCCAGTACTTC. Protein sequence: CASSESGTPQETQYF.

V is TRBV5-1 and J is TRBJ2-3; D gene uncertain. CDR3 length: 12 amino acids. Germline loops: CDR1 SGHRS, CDR2 YFSETQ. Between the trimmed V and J ends, which lost 3 bases and 0 bases, there was a span of 2 bases. Written as DNA, the CDR3 is TGCGCCAGCAGCTCAAGCACAGATACGCAGTATTTT. It translates to CASSSSTDTQYF.

J is TRBJ1-5 and V is TRBV19; D possibly corresponds to TRBD1 (6 bases). Trimming took 3 bases from V and 7 from J, leaving 19 bases between them. Germline assignment: CDR1 LNHDA and CDR2 SQIVND (reference sequence). This CDR3 spans 16 amino acids. The CDR3 coding sequence is TGTGCCAGTAGTATTAGGTCGGGGGGGGCAGGGCAGCCCCAGCATTTT. As protein: CASSIRSGGAGQPQHF. The full variable domain, in which reference TRBV19 and TRBJ1-5 provide the parts outside the CDR3, is DGGITQSPKYLFRKEGQNVTLSCEQNLNHDAMYWYRQDPGQGLRLIYYSQIVNDFQKGDIAEGYSVSREKKESFPLTVTSAQKNPTAFYLCASSIRSGGAGQPQHFGDGTRLSIL.

This chain links TRBV10-3 with TRBJ2-1; tentative D call: TRBD2 (6 bases). V was clipped by 3 bases and J by 0 bases, with 18 bases between them. CDR1 and CDR2 from the germline V gene are ENHRY and SYGVKD. The CDR3 contains 18 residues. The CDR3 region is CAISEVGRDTISYNEQFF. CDR3 bases: TGTGCCATCAGTGAAGTTGGGCGGGATACAATCTCCTACAATGAGCAGTTCTTC.

The rearrangement joins TRBV7-8 to TRBJ2-2; TRBD1 is a possible D gene (5 bases). Trimming took 1 base from V and 5 from J, leaving 14 bases between them. The CDR3 consists of 16 residues. From germline, CDR1 is SGHVS and CDR2 FQNEAQ. CDR3 bases: TGTGCCAGCAGCTTAGTGAAGGGCAAGGGGACCGGGGAGCTGTTTTTT. Translated, it gives CASSLVKGKGTGELFF.

This chain connects TRBV7-6 to TRBJ2-7; TRBD1 aligns across 7 bases. The V segment lost 1 base and the J segment 2 bases; nucleotides outside the gene matches: 5. The CDR3 contains 15 residues. Looked up from germline, CDR1 is SGHVS and CDR2 is FNYEAQ. CDR3 bases: TGTGCCAGCAGCTTAGGGCAGGGGGTCACCTACGAGCAGTACTTC. Translating gives CASSLGQGVTYEQYF.

The V and J genes are TRBV6-6 and TRBJ1-2; D may be TRBD1 (6 bases). The V gene's germline CDR1 is MNHNY and CDR2 SVGAGI (reference sequence). This CDR3 has 15 residues. The V end lost 5 bases, the J end lost 2 bases, and 15 bases lay between the germline ends. The CDR3 DNA is TGTGCCAGCAGTGGGTCACAGGGTCTGAACTATGGCTACACCTTC. This gives the protein CASSGSQGLNYGYTF.